Described below is a single TCR beta chain sequence and its context. Its target antigen remains unknown. The junction differs from germline at one of its ends, possibly a read error. The data originate from a study of cytomegalovirus exposure and HLA in healthy donors (dated by TCRdb to about 2017). The study in broad terms: An earlier analysis of 587 of the donors reported 250 to 300 Gb of sequence data and approximately 120 million unique TCR beta sequences obtained from some 170 million T cells. High-throughput TCR immunosequencing, statistical association of individual TCRs with disease status, and machine learning were combined to predict cytomegalovirus infection status. Across some 400 genotyped donors of the cohort, an average of approximately 240,000 unique TCR beta nucleotide sequences per donor were sequenced, and 15% to 20% of those sequences were non-productive. A later analysis re-analyzed previously published TCR beta repertoires from 600 to 850 donors and added high-resolution HLA genotyping to study TCR occurrence patterns. Genome-wide SNP genotypes for about 65% of the 666 donors were used in a later genetic analysis, which treated that subset as a discovery cohort. The study used immunosequencing to profile the T cell repertoires of 600 to 850 subjects and linked those repertoires to cytomegalovirus serostatus. The study aimed to test whether signatures of past pathogen exposure could be identified by cataloging public T cell receptors. Every repertoire in the discovery cohort had been generated on one and the same sequencing platform. An earlier analysis of some 500 of the donors applied high-throughput TCR beta sequencing to assess whether each TCR beta V gene segment acted as functional or pseudogenic. An early release that covered some 640 HLA-typed donors contained 300 to 350 gigabases of sequencing data and some 87 million unique TCR sequences. Both class I and class II loci were covered by HLA typing, at four-digit resolution. Rather than using new phenotypic data, the later analysis identified candidate immune exposures from TCR beta sequences and from how often those sequences occurred across donors. Donor age, sex, ethnicity and CMV serostatus were compiled together with the repertoire data. A separate validation cohort of more than 100 different subjects was used in addition to the approximately 640-subject first cohort. Because of strong linkage in the cohort, roughly five DR-DQ haplotypes were treated as single units for association and clustering. The number of typed donors differed by locus: about 620-630 for A, B, C, DRB1 and DQB1; about 520 for DQA1; 606 for DPA1; and 450 to 480 for DPB1. Of the roughly 410 genotyped donors, approximately 80% were placed in the genetic ancestry cluster associated with self-reported Caucasian donors.

The CDR3 has 14 amino acids, counting the end cysteine and phenylalanine. The DNA shown is the 42-base CDR3, in frame from base 1. Sequences SSHAT (CDR1) and FNYEAQ (CDR2) are obtained from the germline V gene (reference sequence). The paper's findings and limits, for the study overall: In this cohort, only TCR beta chains were sequenced, and detectable features were limited by the absence of alpha or paired-chain data. The authors suggested that the approach could potentially be extended to other disease states and immunological phenotypes. Roughly uniform sequencing depth across donors was assumed in presence/absence analyses, although this assumption may not hold. A later analysis found that most CMV-associated TCR beta chains appeared HLA-restricted, with HLA associations seemingly driven largely by CMV exposure. Linkage disequilibrium might explain the correlated functional status among segregating V segments, but an unknown experimental factor could not be ruled out. In an earlier analysis of some 500 of the donors, most TCR beta V segments appeared in productive rearrangements about 87% or about 30% of the time, broadly matching IMGT annotations. Cytomegalovirus status was reported to be diagnosed by the classifier with high specificity and sensitivity in both the original and validation cohorts. The 87-base-pair reads could not distinguish some IMGT-functional V segments, including TRBV6-2 and TRBV6-3, so those segments were excluded. While some public TCRs were present in many individuals, most TCR sequences turned up only very rarely across donors. A further reported finding was that TCR beta sequences accurately predicted the HLA-A and HLA-B alleles for most subjects in the first cohort. Assigning TCR associations to individual alleles was difficult when HLA alleles, especially DR and DQ, strongly co-occurred. Because counts were too low, fewer than 20 rarely observed V segments, including chromosome 9 orphons, were excluded from the earlier analysis of about 500 of the donors. The sequencing pipeline was judged likely to have produced a cluster of highly shared sequence variants as a technical artifact. Immune exposure information for the cohort was limited to CMV serostatus. A later analysis reported that several top co-occurrence clusters appeared linked to parvovirus B19, influenza, CMV and Epstein-Barr virus. Compared with the approximately 600-donor mean, donors in an Asian-associated ancestry cluster had fewer N-insertions in productive TCRs, according to a later genetic analysis. Specific HLA alleles were associated with 15,000 to 20,000 TCR beta sequences at a false discovery rate of 0.05 in a later analysis. A later genetic analysis associated a missense DCLRE1C variant with V-gene and J-gene trimming of TCR beta chains, and an independent cohort replicated the association. A total of 150 to 200 TCR beta chains were listed by the study as associated with cytomegalovirus. In vitro tests confirmed that a few of the cytomegalovirus-associated TCR beta chains recognize cytomegalovirus antigens. Because HLA typing was unavailable for some donors at each locus, only the typed subset was used in association tests. Compared with equally common non-associated chains, HLA-associated TCR beta chains in a later analysis were more clonally expanded and had lower generation probabilities. A later analysis found that TCR association rates varied across HLA loci, with DRB1 alleles showing the most associated TCRs and HLA-C alleles the fewest.

Libraries were prepared through the immunoSEQ multiplex PCR assay. For the multiplex PCR, a mixture combining 60 forward primers for TCR Vbeta segments and 13 reverse primers for TCR Jbeta segments was used. The CDR3 region of rearranged TCR beta genes was amplified from genomic DNA with a multiplex PCR assay. Amplified TCR beta libraries were sequenced as 87-base-pair reads on the Illumina HiSeq System. The authors processed their data as follows. A later analysis tallied around 87 million unique TCR beta chains across the 666 repertoires, and about 12 million of those chains were shared by two or more donors. Raw reads were error-corrected and collapsed into unique sequences with a nearest-neighbor algorithm that merged closely related sequences to remove PCR and sequencing errors. V, D and J gene segments were assigned by aligning CDR3 sequences to IMGT reference sequences. For a sequence to be retained, a match of at least six nucleotides was required to both a V gene segment and a J gene segment. A rearrangement was called productive if the CDR3 had no stop codons and remained in frame with V and J, and every other rearrangement was called non-productive. Following IMGT convention, CDR3 was defined as the stretch from the second conserved V-encoded cysteine to the conserved J-encoded phenylalanine. In an earlier analysis of around 600 of the donors, sequences lacking an unambiguous match to a single V gene segment were excluded. An earlier analysis of several hundred of the donors classified V segments as functional when productive rearrangements were above 56.7% and as segregating when the standard deviation between donors was above 5%. A statistical classification framework was built for diagnosing cytomegalovirus status from the catalog of TCR beta chain sequences. In a later analysis, TCR nucleotide sequences were compared against IMGT/GENE-DB human TR gene sequences so that V and J genes could be assigned. The TCRdist pipeline was used in a later analysis to assign CDR3 sequences and most-parsimonious VDJ recombination scenarios. In a later analysis, every TCR beta chain was defined by the combination of its CDR3 amino acid sequence and its V-gene family, and reads without a unique V-gene family were dropped. To address suspected cross-contamination and a sequencing artifact, a later analysis removed 592 highly shared, low-generation-probability nucleotide sequences. For each public chain, a later analysis derived a clonal expansion index from normalized ranks of inferred template counts within each repertoire. In a later analysis, generation probabilities were computed with a VDJ recombination model fitted to out-of-frame rearrangements, and the resulting probabilities were checked against IGoR. A later analysis scored TCR-TCR, TCR-HLA and TCR-CMV co-occurrence with hypergeometric tests, applying a repertoire-size bias correction to TCR pairs. To estimate false discovery rates, a later analysis permuted the HLA or CMV assignments 20 times. A later analysis grouped co-occurring TCRs with DBSCAN, adding TCRdist sequence similarity when clustering within HLA-allele-positive subsets. Repertoires with fewer than 30,000 or more than 120,000 public chains were left out of co-occurrence clustering, as were four to six repertoires with anomalous nucleotide sharing. This is the immuneACCESS table as TCRdb keeps it, with only in-frame sequences that have V and J called. A part of the clones is gone; compared with another copy, unresolved V genes explain less than half, and the rest is unexplained. V, J and clone size were drawn from that table, and D and trimming were deduced from the DNA. For this sample the table gives about 150,000 clones, of which just under 65% were detected only once. Roughly 7% of the sample comes from the top ten.

The cohort comprised some 730 healthy bone marrow donors. All cohort members were sampled while nominally healthy, although unrecorded immune exposures were likely present. The donor was CMV seropositive and belonged to the group of 250 to 300 seropositive cohort members. A peripheral blood sample was collected from each donor, and TCR beta sequencing was performed on peripheral blood mononuclear cells. The Qiagen DNeasy Blood Extraction Kit was used to extract genomic DNA from the blood cell samples. The chain links TRBV7-7 with TRBJ2-2; confidence is insufficient to name the D gene. This sequence originates from an older woman in good health and CMV-seropositive. Sequencing was performed on PBMCs. The bases are TGTGCTAGCAGCCGGTGGGCTGCCACCGGGGAGCTGTTTTTT. Its amino acids are CASSRWAATGELFF.